This T cell receptor beta chain appears in the sequencing data of a study of post-analysis software for immune sequencing data. Overall study: The patients showed relapsing-remitting, secondary progressive and progressive-relapsing multiple sclerosis courses. Points from the study as a whole: TRBV segments more frequent in patients than in controls numbered five and included TRBV5-6, TRBV5-1 and TRBV20-1. Significantly decreased normalized Chao1 diversity was recorded for multiple sclerosis patients relative to controls. Samples from a shared batch, those prepared together, strongly co-clustered by F measure.

Presence of unique molecular identifiers characterized the TCR beta cDNA libraries. Around 450,000 cDNA molecules were recovered from an input of about 1 to 10 million T cells. TCRdb passed the PCR reads through MiXCR, listing each CDR3 protein once. The sample consists of 250,000 to 300,000 distinct CDR3 sequences, 35% to 40% of them appearing once. Concerning this clonotype: Its antigen is unidentified. Possible read error: a much larger clone is one base away.

CDR1 and CDR2 from the germline V gene are SGHAT and FQNNGV. The CDR3 consists of 14 residues. The clonotype originates from a girl under 18 with multiple sclerosis. The V gene is TRBV11-2, the J gene TRBJ2-5, with unresolved D. The specimen was blood. Here the CDR3 reads CSSSAATVGETQYF. CDR3 sequence (DNA): TGTTCCAGCAGCGCAGCAACGGTGGGGGAGACCCAGTACTTC.